This T cell receptor beta chain was captured in a study of blood T cell repertoires in COVID-19. Looking at the study overall: Sites in the United States, Italy and Spain provided acute and convalescent COVID-19 samples. The cDNA or gDNA used as material had been derived from T cells, B-cell-depleted T cells, or PBMCs.

Original analysis: Reference gene primer amplification gave nucleated cell count estimates. Profiled with immunoSEQ multiplex PCR; TCRdb holds only in-frame clones, not every one. V and J calls and clone size follow that table, whereas D and trimming were derived from the DNA. The data show 200,000 to 250,000 clones, about 92% seen once. V shed 4 bases, J shed 0 bases, and the junction held 5 bases outside the gene matches. Germline-derived CDR1 and CDR2 are SEHNR and FQNEAQ (reference sequence). The CDR3 contains 15 residues. This chain links TRBV7-9 with TRBJ2-7; 8 nucleotides agree with TRBD2. This sequence was found in a man aged 25 to 45 with acute or convalescent COVID-19. Sequenced input: peripheral blood. The CDR3 nucleotides are TGTGCCAGCAGCTCGGGGGGGGCCAGCTCCTACGAGCAGTACTTC. This gives the protein CASSSGGASSYEQYF.